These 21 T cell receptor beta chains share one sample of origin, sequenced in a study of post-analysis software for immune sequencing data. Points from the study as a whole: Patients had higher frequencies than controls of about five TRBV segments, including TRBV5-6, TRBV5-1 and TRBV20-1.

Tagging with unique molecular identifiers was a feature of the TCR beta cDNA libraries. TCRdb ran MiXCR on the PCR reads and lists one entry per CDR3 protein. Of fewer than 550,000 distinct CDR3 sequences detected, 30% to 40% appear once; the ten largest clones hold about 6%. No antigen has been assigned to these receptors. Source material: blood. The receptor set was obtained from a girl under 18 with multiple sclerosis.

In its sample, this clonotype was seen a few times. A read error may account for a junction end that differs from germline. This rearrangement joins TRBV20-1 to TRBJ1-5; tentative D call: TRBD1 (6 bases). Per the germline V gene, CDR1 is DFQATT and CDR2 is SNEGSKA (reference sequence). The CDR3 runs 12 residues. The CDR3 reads CSATGANRPQHF. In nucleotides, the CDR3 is TGCAGTGCTACGGGGGCCAATCGGCCCCAGCATTTT.

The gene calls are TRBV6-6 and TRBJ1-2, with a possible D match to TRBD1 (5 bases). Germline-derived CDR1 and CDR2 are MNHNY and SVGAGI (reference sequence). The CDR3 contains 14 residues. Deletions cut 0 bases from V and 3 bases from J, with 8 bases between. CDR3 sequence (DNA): TGTGCCAGCAGTTACTCGAAAGGGGACTATGGCTACACCTTC. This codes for CASSYSKGDYGYTF.

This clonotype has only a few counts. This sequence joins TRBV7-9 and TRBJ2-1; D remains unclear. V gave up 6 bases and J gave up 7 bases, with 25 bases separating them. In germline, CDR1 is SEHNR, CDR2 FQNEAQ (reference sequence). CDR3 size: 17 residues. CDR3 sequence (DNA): TGTGCCAGCAGTTATGATCGGCAATTGGGTTTGAATAATGAGCAGTTCTTC. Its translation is CASSYDRQLGLNNEQFF.

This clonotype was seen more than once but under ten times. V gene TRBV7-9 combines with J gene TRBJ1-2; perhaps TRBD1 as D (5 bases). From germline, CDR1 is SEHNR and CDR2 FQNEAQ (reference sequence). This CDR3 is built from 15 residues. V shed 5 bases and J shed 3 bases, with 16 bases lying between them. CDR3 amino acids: CASSLGSRVDYGYTF. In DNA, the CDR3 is TGTGCCAGCAGCCTCGGGTCCAGGGTAGACTATGGCTACACCTTC.

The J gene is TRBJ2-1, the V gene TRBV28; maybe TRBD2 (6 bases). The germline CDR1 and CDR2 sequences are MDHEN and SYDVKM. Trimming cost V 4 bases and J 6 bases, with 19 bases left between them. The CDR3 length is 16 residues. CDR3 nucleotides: TGTGCCAGCAGTTCCCCCGCGGCTTGGGGGGTCAATGAGCAGTTCTTC. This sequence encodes CASSSPAAWGVNEQFF.

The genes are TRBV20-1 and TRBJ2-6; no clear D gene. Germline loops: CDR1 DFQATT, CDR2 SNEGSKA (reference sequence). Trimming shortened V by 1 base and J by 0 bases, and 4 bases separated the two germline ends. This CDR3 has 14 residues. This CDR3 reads CSARASSGANVLTF. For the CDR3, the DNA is TGCAGTGCTAGAGCCAGCTCTGGGGCCAACGTCCTGACTTTC.

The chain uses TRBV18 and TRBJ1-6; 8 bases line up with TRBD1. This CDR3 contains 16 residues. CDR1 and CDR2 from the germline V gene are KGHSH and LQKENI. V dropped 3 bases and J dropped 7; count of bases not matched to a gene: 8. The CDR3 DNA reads TGTGCCAGCTCACCTGATAGACAGGGGCTAAATTCACCCCTCCACTTT. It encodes CASSPDRQGLNSPLHF.

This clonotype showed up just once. CDR3: CASAGTVDKAFF. DNA of the CDR3: TGTGCCAGTGCCGGGACAGTAGACAAAGCTTTCTTT. This chain uses TRBV12-3 or TRBV12-4 with TRBJ1-1; TRBD1 matches at 7 bases. Trimming removed 9 bases from V and 9 bases from J; junction bases left unmatched: 10. CDR3 length: 12 residues.

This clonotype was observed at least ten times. The CDR3 region has the DNA TGTGCCAGCAGGCCCCACACGTGGCAGCAAGAGACCCAGTACTTC. Translation: CASRPHTWQQETQYF. The chain joins TRBV6-6 to TRBJ2-5; D remains unclear. Germline V CDR1 and CDR2: MNHNY, SVGAGI (reference sequence). V lost 6 bases to trimming and J lost 2 bases, with 16 bases between them. The CDR3 consists of 15 residues.

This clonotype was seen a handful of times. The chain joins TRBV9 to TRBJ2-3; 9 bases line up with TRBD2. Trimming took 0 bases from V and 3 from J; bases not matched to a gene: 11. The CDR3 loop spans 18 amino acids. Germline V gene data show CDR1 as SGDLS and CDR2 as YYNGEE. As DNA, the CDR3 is TGTGCCAGCAGCGTAGTGGCCGGGGGACTAGCTTGGACAGATACGCAGTATTTT. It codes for CASSVVAGGLAWTDTQYF.

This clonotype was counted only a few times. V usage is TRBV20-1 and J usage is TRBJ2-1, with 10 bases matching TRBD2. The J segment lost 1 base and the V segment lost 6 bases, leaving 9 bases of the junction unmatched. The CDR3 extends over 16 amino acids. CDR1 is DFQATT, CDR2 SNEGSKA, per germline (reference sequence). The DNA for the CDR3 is TGCAGTGCCTTAGCGGGGGGCCGAAATTCCTACAATGAGCAGTTCTTC. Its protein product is CSALAGGRNSYNEQFF.

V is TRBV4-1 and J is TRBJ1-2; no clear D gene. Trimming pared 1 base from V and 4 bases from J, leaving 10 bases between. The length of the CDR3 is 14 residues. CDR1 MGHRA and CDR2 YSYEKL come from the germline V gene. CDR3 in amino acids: CASSQVSASYGYTF. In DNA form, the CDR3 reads TGCGCCAGCAGCCAAGTCTCAGCAAGCTATGGCTACACCTTC.

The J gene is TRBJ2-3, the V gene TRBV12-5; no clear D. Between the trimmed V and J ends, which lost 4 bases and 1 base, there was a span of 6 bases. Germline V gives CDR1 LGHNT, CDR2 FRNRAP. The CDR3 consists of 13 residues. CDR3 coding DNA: TGTGCTAGTGGTTATTCGGGCACAGATACGCAGTATTTT. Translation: CASGYSGTDTQYF.

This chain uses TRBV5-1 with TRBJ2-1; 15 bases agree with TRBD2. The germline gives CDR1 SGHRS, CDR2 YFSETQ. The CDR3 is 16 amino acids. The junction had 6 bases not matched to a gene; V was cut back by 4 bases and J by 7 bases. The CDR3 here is CASSGRTSGGENEQFF. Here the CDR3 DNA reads TGCGCCAGCAGCGGAAGGACTAGCGGGGGGGAGAATGAGCAGTTCTTC. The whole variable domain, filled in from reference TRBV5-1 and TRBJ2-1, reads KAGVTQTPRYLIKTRGQQVTLSCSPISGHRSVSWYQQTPGQGLQFLFEYFSETQRNKGNFPGRFSGRQFSNSRSEMNVSTLELGDSALYLCASSGRTSGGENEQFFGPGTRLTVL.

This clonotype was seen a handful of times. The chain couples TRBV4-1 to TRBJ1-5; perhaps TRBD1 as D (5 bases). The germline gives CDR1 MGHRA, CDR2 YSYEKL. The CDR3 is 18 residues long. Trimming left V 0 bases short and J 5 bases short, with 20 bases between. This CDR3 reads CASSQDNGAGLPYQPQHF. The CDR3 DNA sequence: TGCGCCAGCAGCCAAGATAACGGGGCAGGCCTTCCGTATCAGCCCCAGCATTTT.

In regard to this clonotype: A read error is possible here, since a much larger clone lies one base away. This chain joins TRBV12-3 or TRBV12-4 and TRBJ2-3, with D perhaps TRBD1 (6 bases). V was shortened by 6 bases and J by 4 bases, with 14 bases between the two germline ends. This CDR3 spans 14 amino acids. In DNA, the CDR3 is TGTGCCAGCAGGCCCACCGGACAGCCAGATACGCAGTATTTT. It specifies CASRPTGQPDTQYF.

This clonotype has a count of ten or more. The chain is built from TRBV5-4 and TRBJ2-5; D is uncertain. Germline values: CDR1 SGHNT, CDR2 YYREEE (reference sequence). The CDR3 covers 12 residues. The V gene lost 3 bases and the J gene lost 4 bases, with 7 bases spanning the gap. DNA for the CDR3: TGTGCCAGCAGCTCTCCCCTAGAGACCCAGTACTTC. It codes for CASSSPLETQYF.

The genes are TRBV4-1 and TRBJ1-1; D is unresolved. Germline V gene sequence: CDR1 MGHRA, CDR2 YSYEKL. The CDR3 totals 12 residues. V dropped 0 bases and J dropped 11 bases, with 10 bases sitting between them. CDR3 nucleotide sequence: TGCGCCAGCAGCCAAGAATCAAGGGTGGCTTTCTTT. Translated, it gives CASSQESRVAFF.

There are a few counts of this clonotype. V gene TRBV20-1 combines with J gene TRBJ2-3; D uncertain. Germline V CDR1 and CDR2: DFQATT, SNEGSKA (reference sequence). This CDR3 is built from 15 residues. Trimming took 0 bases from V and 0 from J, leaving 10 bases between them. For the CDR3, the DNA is TGCAGTGCTAGAGATGTTTGGGTTAGCACAGATACGCAGTATTTT. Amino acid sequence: CSARDVWVSTDTQYF.

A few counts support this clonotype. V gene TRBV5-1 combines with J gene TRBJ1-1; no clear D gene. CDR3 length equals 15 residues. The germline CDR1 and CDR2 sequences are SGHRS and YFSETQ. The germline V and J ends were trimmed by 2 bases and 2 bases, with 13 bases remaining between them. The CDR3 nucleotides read TGCGCCAGCAGCTTCTGGTACGAGCCTAACACTGAAGCTTTCTTT. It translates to CASSFWYEPNTEAFF.

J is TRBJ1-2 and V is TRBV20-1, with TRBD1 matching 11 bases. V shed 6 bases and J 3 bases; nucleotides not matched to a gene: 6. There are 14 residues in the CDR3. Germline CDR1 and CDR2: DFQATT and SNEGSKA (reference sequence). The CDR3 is CSAKRDRGDYGYTF. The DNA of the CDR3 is TGCAGTGCAAAACGGGACAGGGGGGACTATGGCTACACCTTC.